This entry describes one T cell receptor (beta chain). The antigen remains undetermined. This record belongs to a study of radiation and T cells in renal cell carcinoma. With 4 bases clipped from V and 4 bases from J, the junction kept 13 bases outside the gene matches. CDR1 is SGHNT, CDR2 YYREEE, per germline (reference sequence). This CDR3 comprises 16 residues. Time point meaning: blood 4 weeks post-SBRT, at nephrectomy. The treatment is: 15 Gy SBRT to primary tumor, nephrectomy 4 weeks later. Nephrectomy followed 15 Gy stereotactic body radiation by 4 weeks. Blood was sampled at baseline, 2 weeks and 4 weeks after SBRT. Study outcomes and limitations: Top tumor clonotypes rose in blood 2 weeks post-radiation, then contracted. Pretreatment tumor biopsies were lacking, so baseline clonotypes are unknown.

Data came from immunoSEQ multiplex PCR; TCRdb stores just in-frame clones and leaves some out. Found here are tens of thousands of clones, around four fifths of them singletons; the top ten hold more than 9%. The TCR sequence derives from a man aged 50 to 60 with renal cell carcinoma. The specimen comprised blood, sampled from a patient whose treatment included radiotherapy and nephrectomy. The chain carries TRBV5-4 and TRBJ2-5, with 7 bases matching TRBD1. CDR3 DNA: TGTGCCAGCAGCCTTCAACAGGGGTCCCAGGGAGAGACCCAGTACTTC. Translation: CASSLQQGSQGETQYF.